Shown below are 2 T cell receptor beta chains from a single sample sequenced in a study of T cells in women clearing cervical HPV infection. Produced via immunoSEQ multiplex PCR; TCRdb's table is partial and in-frame only. The sample totals tens of thousands of clones. The material sequenced was blood buffy coat. These receptor sequences come from a woman aged 18-69 years with a cervical HPV16 infection that either progressed to CIN3+ or cleared (not recorded which).

Comment on this clone: The read ends 3 residues early relative to the CDR3; the germline J gene fills the gap. The gene calls are TRBV15 and TRBJ2-3; 9 bases are shared with TRBD2. CDR1 LNHNV and CDR2 YYDKDF come from the germline V gene (reference sequence). The CDR3 covers 16 residues. The junction had 6 bases not matched to a gene; V was cut back by 3 bases and J by 2 bases. CDR3 protein: CATSRDASGVTDTQYF. CDR3 DNA (partial): TGTGCCACCAGCAGGGACGCTAGCGGGGTCACAGATACG.

On this clone itself: The read stops 3 residues short of the end of the CDR3; the missing end is completed from the germline J gene. This sequence joins TRBV5-1 and TRBJ2-5, with 8 bases lining up with TRBD2. The CDR3 contains 17 residues. V shed 0 bases and J 2 bases; nucleotides not matched to a gene: 9. Per germline, CDR1 SGHRS and CDR2 YFSETQ. CDR3 bases read: TGCGCCAGCAGCTTGGTTACCGTTAGCGGGACACAAGAGACC. It yields the protein CASSLVTVSGTQET. The full CDR3 is CASSLVTVSGTQETQYF.